A single count supports the clone carrying this T cell receptor beta chain. Original handling: Cell counts per sample came from amplifying reference gene primers. The table came from immunoSEQ multiplex PCR; TCRdb's copy has only in-frame clones and leaves some out. That table supplies the V and J calls and clone size; D and trimming were determined from the DNA. The table includes around 73,000 clones, 80% to 85% detected once. Germline V gene sequence: CDR1 MNHEY, CDR2 SVGAGI. V lost 4 bases, J lost 10 bases, and 17 bases lay in between. The CDR3 runs 14 residues. This sample stems from a study of blood T cell repertoires in COVID-19. Overall study context: There were acute and convalescent COVID-19 samples, and they came from the United States, Italy and Spain. PBMCs, B-cell-depleted T cells, or T cells provided the cDNA or gDNA that made up the material.

Source material: peripheral blood. The source is a human donor in a cohort sampled during active COVID-19. This chain uses TRBV6-5 with TRBJ2-1; the D gene is possibly TRBD2 (7 bases). The CDR3 sequence: CASSSASGGAEQFF. CDR3 DNA sequence: TGTGCCAGCAGTTCCGCCAGTGGGGGGGCAGAGCAGTTCTTC.